A single sample is the source of the 13 T cell receptor beta chains below, sequenced in a study of early T cells in non-severe SARS-CoV-2 infection. TCRdb reprocessed the 5' RACE reads via MiXCR and lists one record per CDR3 protein. Here the sample spans approximately 71,000 distinct CDR3 sequences, 9.5% to 15% being singletons. The sample taken for sequencing was whole blood. These TCRs come from an adult who was a healthcare worker with PCR-confirmed SARS-CoV-2 infection or an uninfected control (not recorded which).

This clonotype came up a few times. The chain has TRBV7-2 and TRBJ1-2; D ambiguous. CDR3 size: 13 residues. The germline V gene has CDR1 SGHTA and CDR2 FQGNSA. Trimming cost V 6 bases and J 8 bases, with 16 bases left between them. The CDR3 DNA reads as TGTGCCAGCAGTTGGACTGGTCTAAGCGGCTACACCTTC. Translation: CASSWTGLSGYTF.

This clonotype was recorded a few times. This chain uses TRBV3-1 with TRBJ2-7; perhaps TRBD2 as D (6 bases). This CDR3 spans 13 amino acids. Looked up from germline, CDR1 is LGHDT and CDR2 is YNNKEL (reference sequence). V shed 4 bases and J shed 4 bases, with 11 bases lying between them. The CDR3 protein is CASSRGNLYEQYF. CDR3 DNA: TGTGCCAGCAGCCGCGGGAACCTTTACGAGCAGTACTTC.

The chain employs TRBV7-9 and TRBJ2-7; no clear D. CDR3 length: 13 amino acids. Trimming stripped 4 bases from V and 5 bases from J, with 12 bases between. Looked up from germline, CDR1 is SEHNR and CDR2 is FQNEAQ (reference sequence). The CDR3 DNA reads TGTGCCAGCAGCTCGGGTCTACCCAACGAGCAGTACTTC. As protein: CASSSGLPNEQYF.

This clonotype was picked up a small number of times. V gene TRBV20-1 combines with J gene TRBJ2-7, with 9 bases identical to TRBD1. CDR1 DFQATT and CDR2 SNEGSKA come from the germline V gene (reference sequence). The CDR3 runs to 14 residues. The ends lost 4 bases at V and 3 bases at J; junction bases unmatched: 7. CDR3 nucleotide sequence: TGCAGTGCTAAAGACAGGGGGTCGTTCTACGAGCAGTACTTC. As protein: CSAKDRGSFYEQYF.

The CDR3 reads CASSRQGPTYF. CDR3 in DNA: TGTGCCAGCAGCCGACAGGGCCCCACGTACTTC. This chain links TRBV7-6 with TRBJ2-5, with 7 nucleotides matching TRBD1. The CDR3 covers 11 residues. The ends lost 5 bases at V and 13 bases at J; junction bases unmatched: 7. Germline V gene data show CDR1 as SGHVS and CDR2 as FNYEAQ. The full variable domain, its missing parts supplied by reference TRBV7-6 and TRBJ2-5, is GAGVSQSPRYKVTKRGQDVALRCDPISGHVSLYWYRQALGQGPEFLTYFNYEAQQDKSGLPNDRFSAERPEGSISTLTIQRTEQRDSAMYRCASSRQGPTYFGPGTRLLVL.

This clonotype was seen a handful of times. The rearrangement joins TRBV7-9 to TRBJ2-3; the D is unclear. V lost 7 bases and J 0 bases, leaving 14 bases between the germline ends. CDR3 size: 15 residues. Germline assignment: CDR1 SEHNR and CDR2 FQNEAQ (reference sequence). The CDR3 loop is CASTAGPTSTDTQYF. For the CDR3, the DNA is TGTGCCAGCACTGCAGGCCCTACTAGCACAGATACGCAGTATTTT.

This clonotype was recorded a few times. This chain connects TRBV5-1 to TRBJ2-3, with D possibly being TRBD2 (6 bases). From germline, CDR1 is SGHRS and CDR2 YFSETQ. The CDR3 totals 15 residues. The germline V and J ends were trimmed by 0 bases and 1 base, with 9 bases remaining between them. CDR3 bases: TGCGCCAGCAGCTTGGTAGGGGAGGGCACAGATACGCAGTATTTT. This gives the protein CASSLVGEGTDTQYF.

In this sample, this clonotype turned up a few times. The chain carries TRBV11-2 and TRBJ2-3, with TRBD2 identical over 11 bases. V shed 4 bases and J 1 base; nucleotides not matched to a gene: 4. Germline V gene lookup returns CDR1 SGHAT and CDR2 FQNNGV. The CDR3 is made up of 16 amino acids. DNA of the CDR3: TGTGCCAGCAGCTCGCGACTAGCGGGACGCACAGATACGCAGTATTTT. It is translated as CASSSRLAGRTDTQYF.

This clonotype has just a few counts. The chain links TRBV7-9 to TRBJ2-3; a weak D match, TRBD1 (5 bases). CDR1 is SEHNR and CDR2 is FQNEAQ in the germline V gene (reference sequence). Trimming left V 8 bases short and J 2 bases short, with 11 bases between. The CDR3 consists of 13 residues. CDR3 nucleotide sequence: TGTGCCAGCTCTAAAGGGGCCACAGATACGCAGTATTTT. Protein sequence: CASSKGATDTQYF.

The chain's CDR3 is CASSGDPLTGELFF. The CDR3 nucleotides are TGCGCCAGCAGTGGGGACCCTTTGACCGGGGAGCTGTTTTTT. The chain combines TRBV5-1 with TRBJ2-2; D assignment may be TRBD1 or TRBD2 (5 bases each). The V end was cut by 5 bases, the J end by 5 bases, with 13 bases between. Looked up from germline, CDR1 is SGHRS and CDR2 is YFSETQ. CDR3 size: 14 residues.

The CDR3 region has the DNA TGTGCCAGCAGCGCAAGCCCCGAGCAGTACTTC. It translates to CASSASPEQYF. The chain has TRBV7-2 and TRBJ2-7; D remains unclear. CDR1 is SGHTA, CDR2 FQGNSA, per germline. V gave up 5 bases and J gave up 6 bases, with 8 bases separating them. The CDR3 extends over 11 amino acids.

The chain has TRBV20-1 and TRBJ2-1; D not certain. The CDR3 has 13 residues. The germline V gene has CDR1 DFQATT and CDR2 SNEGSKA (reference sequence). V was clipped by 0 bases and J by 12 bases, with 15 bases between them. DNA for the CDR3: TGCAGTGCTAGAGAACCTAGGGTATCCATGCAGTTCTTC. It encodes CSAREPRVSMQFF.

This clonotype was seen a few times. CDR3 sequence: CSVSAVEETQYF. As DNA, the CDR3 is TGCAGCGTGTCAGCGGTGGAAGAGACCCAGTACTTC. The chain combines TRBV29-1 with TRBJ2-5; D perhaps matches TRBD2 (5 bases). The germline CDR1 and CDR2 sequences are SQVTM and ANQGSEA. This CDR3 contains 12 residues. Trimming took off 6 bases at V and 3 bases at J, with 11 bases between the two ends.